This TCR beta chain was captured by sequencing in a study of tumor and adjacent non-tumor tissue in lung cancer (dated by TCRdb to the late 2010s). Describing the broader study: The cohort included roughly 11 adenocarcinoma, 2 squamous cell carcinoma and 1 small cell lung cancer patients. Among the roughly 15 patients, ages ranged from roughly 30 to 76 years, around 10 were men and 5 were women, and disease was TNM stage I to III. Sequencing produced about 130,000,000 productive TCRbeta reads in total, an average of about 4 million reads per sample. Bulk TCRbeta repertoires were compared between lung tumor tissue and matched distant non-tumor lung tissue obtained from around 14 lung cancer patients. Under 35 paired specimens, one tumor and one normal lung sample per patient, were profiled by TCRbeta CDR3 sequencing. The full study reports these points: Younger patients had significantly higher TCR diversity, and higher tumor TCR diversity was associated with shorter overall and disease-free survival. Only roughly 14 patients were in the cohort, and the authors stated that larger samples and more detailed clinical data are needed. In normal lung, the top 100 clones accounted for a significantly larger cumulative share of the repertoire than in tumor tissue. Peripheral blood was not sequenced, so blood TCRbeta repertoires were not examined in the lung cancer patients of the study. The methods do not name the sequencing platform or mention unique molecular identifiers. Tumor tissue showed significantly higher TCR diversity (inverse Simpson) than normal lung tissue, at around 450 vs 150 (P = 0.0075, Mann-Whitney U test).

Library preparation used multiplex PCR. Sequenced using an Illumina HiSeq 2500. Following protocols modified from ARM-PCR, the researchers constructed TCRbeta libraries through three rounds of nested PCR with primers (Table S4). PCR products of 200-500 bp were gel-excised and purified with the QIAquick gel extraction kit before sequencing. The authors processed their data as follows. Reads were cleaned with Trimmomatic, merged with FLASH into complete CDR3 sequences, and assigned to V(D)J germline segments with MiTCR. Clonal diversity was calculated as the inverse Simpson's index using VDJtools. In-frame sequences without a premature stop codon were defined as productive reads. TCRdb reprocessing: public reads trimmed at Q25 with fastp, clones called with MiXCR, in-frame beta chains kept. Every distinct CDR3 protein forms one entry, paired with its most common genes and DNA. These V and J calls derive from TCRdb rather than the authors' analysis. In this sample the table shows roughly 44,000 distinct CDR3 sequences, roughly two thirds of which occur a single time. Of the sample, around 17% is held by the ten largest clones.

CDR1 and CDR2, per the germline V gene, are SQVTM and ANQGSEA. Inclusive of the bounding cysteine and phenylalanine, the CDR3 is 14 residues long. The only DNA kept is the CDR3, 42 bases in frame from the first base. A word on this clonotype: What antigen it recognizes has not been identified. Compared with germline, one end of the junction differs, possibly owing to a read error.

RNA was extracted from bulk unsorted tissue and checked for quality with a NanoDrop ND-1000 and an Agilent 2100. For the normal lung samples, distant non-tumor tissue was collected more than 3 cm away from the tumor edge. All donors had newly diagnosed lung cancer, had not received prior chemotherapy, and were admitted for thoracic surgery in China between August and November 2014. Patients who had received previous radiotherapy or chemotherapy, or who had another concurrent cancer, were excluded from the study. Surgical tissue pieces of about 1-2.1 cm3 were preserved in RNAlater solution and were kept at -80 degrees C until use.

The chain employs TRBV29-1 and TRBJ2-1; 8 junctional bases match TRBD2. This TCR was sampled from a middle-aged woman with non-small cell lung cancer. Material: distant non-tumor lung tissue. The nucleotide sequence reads TGCAGAGTTGAAGCGGTAGCGGGAAGGGGTGAGCAGTTCTTC. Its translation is CRVEAVAGRGEQFF.